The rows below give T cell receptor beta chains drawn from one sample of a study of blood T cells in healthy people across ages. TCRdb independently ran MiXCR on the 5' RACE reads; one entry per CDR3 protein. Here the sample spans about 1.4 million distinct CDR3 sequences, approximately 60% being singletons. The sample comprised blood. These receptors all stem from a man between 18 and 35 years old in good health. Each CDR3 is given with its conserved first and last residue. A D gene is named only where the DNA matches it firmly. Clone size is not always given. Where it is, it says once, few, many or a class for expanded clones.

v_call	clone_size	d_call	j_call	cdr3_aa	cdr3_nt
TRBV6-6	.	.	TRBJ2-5	CASSSGMETQYF	TGTGCCAGCAGTTCAGGGATGGAGACCCAGTACTTC
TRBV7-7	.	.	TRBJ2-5	CASSLAPGGDEQYF	TGTGCCAGCAGCTTAGCGCCCGGAGGGGATGAGCAGTACTTC
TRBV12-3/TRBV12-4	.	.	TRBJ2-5	CASSSRDAAQETQYF	TGTGCCAGCAGTTCCCGGGACGCGGCCCAAGAGACCCAGTACTTC
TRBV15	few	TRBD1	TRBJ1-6	CATTWDRGSPLHF	TGTGCCACCACGTGGGACAGGGGTTCACCCCTCCACTTT
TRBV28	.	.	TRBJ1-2	CASSVQGGYYGYTF	TGTGCCAGCTCTGTTCAGGGCGGGTACTATGGCTACACCTTC
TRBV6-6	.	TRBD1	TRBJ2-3	CASSTTGVSPDTQYF	TGTGCCAGCAGTACGACAGGGGTCTCCCCGGATACGCAGTATTTT
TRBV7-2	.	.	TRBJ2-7	CASSLGSGTTYEQYF	TGTGCCAGCAGCTTAGGGTCCGGGACCACCTACGAGCAGTACTTC
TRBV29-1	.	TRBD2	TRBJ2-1	CSVRLAANEQFF	TGCAGCGTTAGGCTAGCGGCCAATGAGCAGTTCTTC
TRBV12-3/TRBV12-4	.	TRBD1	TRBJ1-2	CASRPGTGVYGYTF	TGTGCCAGCAGGCCCGGGACAGGGGTCTATGGCTACACCTTC
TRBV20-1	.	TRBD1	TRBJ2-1	CSAREGDRAYNEQFF	TGCAGTGCTAGAGAGGGGGACAGGGCCTACAATGAGCAGTTCTTC
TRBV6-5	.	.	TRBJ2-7	CASSSRPPTPSYEQYF	TGTGCCAGCAGCTCCCGTCCCCCGACACCTTCCTACGAGCAGTACTTC
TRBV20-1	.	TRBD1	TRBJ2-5	CSATRGSEETQYF	TGCAGTGCTACCAGGGGGAGTGAAGAGACCCAGTACTTC
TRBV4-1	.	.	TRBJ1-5	CASSHTRGGKGDNQPQHF	TGCGCCAGCAGCCACACCAGAGGGGGGAAAGGGGACAATCAGCCCCAGCATTTT
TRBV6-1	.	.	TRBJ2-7	CASSEEGPLDSRYEQYF	TGTGCCAGCAGTGAGGAGGGACCTCTCGACTCACGATACGAGCAGTACTTC
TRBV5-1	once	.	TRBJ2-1	CASQSAYNEQFF	TGCGCCAGCCAATCAGCCTACAATGAGCAGTTCTTC
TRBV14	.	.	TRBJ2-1	CASSPFWRDQGSSYNEQFF	TGTGCCAGCAGCCCCTTTTGGCGTGACCAGGGGAGCTCCTACAATGAGCAGTTCTTC
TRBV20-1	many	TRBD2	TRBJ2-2	CSATSGGGDTGELFF	TGCAGCGCGACTAGCGGGGGTGGGGACACCGGGGAGCTGTTTTTT
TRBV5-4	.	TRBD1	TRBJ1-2	CASSSLDRTGAKYGYTF	TGTGCCAGCAGCTCCCTTGACCGGACAGGGGCCAAGTATGGCTACACCTTC
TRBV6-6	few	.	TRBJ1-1	CASSYSRVAEAFF	TGTGCCAGCAGTTATTCCAGGGTGGCTGAAGCTTTCTTT
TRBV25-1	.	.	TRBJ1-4	CASSEWDSYGSVRNEKLFF	TGTGCCAGCAGTGAATGGGACTCGTACGGGTCCGTACGTAATGAAAAACTGTTTTTT
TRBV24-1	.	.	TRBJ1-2	CRDGGPSNGYTF	TGTAGGGATGGGGGGCCCTCTAATGGCTACACCTTC
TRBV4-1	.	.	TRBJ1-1	CASSHGRGGLSEAEAFF	TGCGCCAGCAGCCACGGCCGGGGAGGGCTTAGTGAAGCTGAAGCTTTCTTT